Listed below are T cell receptor beta chains from one sample, sequenced in a study of OX40 agonist ivuxolimab in advanced cancers. Some clones are missing from TCRdb's copy, which holds only in-frame ones; the method was immunoSEQ multiplex PCR. Of 65,000 to 90,000 clones in the sample, less than 95% are singletons; the top ten hold 8.4%. The sample in question was CD4+ or CD8+ T cells sorted from blood, obtained in a trial of the OX40 agonist ivuxolimab. The receptors were sampled from an adult with an advanced solid tumor such as melanoma, head and neck, liver or kidney cancer. Both conserved end residues are part of each CDR3. Each record gives: J gene, clone size, D gene, V gene, CDR3 DNA, CDR3 protein. D genes are given only for firm matches. The listing skips clone size in some rows; elsewhere it reads once, few, many or a size class.

>TRBJ1-2|-|TRBD1|TRBV9
TGTGCCAGCAGCGCGGGACAGGGCGGCTATGGCTACACCTTC
CASSAGQGGYGYTF
>TRBJ2-1|-|TRBD2|TRBV6-5
TGTGCCAGCAGTCCTAGCGGGAGCCATGAGCAGTTCTTC
CASSPSGSHEQFF
>TRBJ1-5|-|-|TRBV9
TGTGCCAGCAGCGTAGCAGGGGGCAATCAGCCCCAGCATTTT
CASSVAGGNQPQHF
>TRBJ1-2|-|-|TRBV6-5
TGTGCCAGCAGTTACTCGTCGTCGCAGGGCTACACCTTC
CASSYSSSQGYTF
>TRBJ2-2|-|-|TRBV28
TGTGCCAGCAGTCTCGCGAACACCGGGGAGCTGTTTTTT
CASSLANTGELFF
>TRBJ2-1|-|TRBD2|TRBV19
TGTGCCAGTCGAGGACTAGTAGCGGATGAGCAGTTCTTC
CASRGLVADEQFF
>TRBJ2-7|-|-|TRBV28
TGTGCCAGCAGTCAAGACAACTACGAGCAGTACTTC
CASSQDNYEQYF
>TRBJ1-2|-|-|TRBV19
TGTGCCAGTAGTACGGACCTTTCGTATGGCTACACCTTC
CASSTDLSYGYTF
>TRBJ2-5|-|-|TRBV5-6
TGTGCCAGCAGCTTGTCTCGGGTTGGGACCCAGTACTTC
CASSLSRVGTQYF
>TRBJ2-3|-|TRBD2|TRBV19
TGTGCCAGTAGTATAAGCTTGGCGGGAGGGACGAGTACGCAGTATTTT
CASSISLAGGTSTQYF
>TRBJ2-5|-|-|TRBV11-3
TGTGCCAGCAGCCTTAGAGATGGGCGGACCCAACAAGAGACCCAGTACTTC
CASSLRDGRTQQETQYF
>TRBJ2-1|-|-|TRBV19
TGTGCCAGTAGTATGGGGCCCCGGGGTGGCAGGAGCTCCTACAATGAGCAGTTCTTC
CASSMGPRGGRSSYNEQFF
>TRBJ1-6|-|-|TRBV9
TGTGCCAGCAGCGTAGCTGGGGGGCGTAATTCACCCCTCCACTTT
CASSVAGGRNSPLHF
>TRBJ1-2|-|TRBD1|TRBV28
TGTGCCAGCAGCAACCTACAGGGGGACTCTGGCTACACCTTC
CASSNLQGDSGYTF
>TRBJ2-3|-|-|TRBV10-3
TGTGCCATCAGTGAGTCAGGGGAGTGGACAGATACGCAGTATTTT
CAISESGEWTDTQYF
>TRBJ1-5|-|-|TRBV19
TGTGCCAGTAGTATTGGACCGGTTGAGGGTGGCAATCAGCCCCAGCATTTT
CASSIGPVEGGNQPQHF
>TRBJ2-5|once|TRBD2|TRBV2
TGTGCCAGCCTACATCGATTAGCGGGAGGAGGGGGCTTTGGAGAGACCCAGTACTTC
CASLHRLAGGGGFGETQYF
>TRBJ1-2|once|-|TRBV5-8
TGTGCCAGCAGCTCCCGAGTCCAGTCTGGCTACACCTTC
CASSSRVQSGYTF
>TRBJ1-2|-|-|TRBV9
TGTGCCAGCAGCGTAGCGTACAGGGACGGTGGCTACACCTTC
CASSVAYRDGGYTF
>TRBJ2-1|-|-|TRBV19
TGTGCCAGTAGTATAGACTTTAGCTCCTACAATGAGCAGTTCTTC
CASSIDFSSYNEQFF
>TRBJ2-1|-|TRBD2|TRBV6-5
TGTGCCAGCAGTTACGTTACGGCGGGGGGGAATGAGCAGTTCTTC
CASSYVTAGGNEQFF
>TRBJ1-5|-|-|TRBV28
TGTGCCAGCGGATTTTTGGGGCAAGGCAATCAGCCCCAGCATTTT
CASGFLGQGNQPQHF
>TRBJ2-4|-|-|TRBV6-1
TGTGCCAGCAGTCAAACAGGGCTAGCCAAAAACATTCAGTACTTC
CASSQTGLAKNIQYF
>TRBJ1-2|-|-|TRBV4-2
TGTGCCAGCAGCGCCCGGGACCTGACATATGGCTACACCTTC
CASSARDLTYGYTF
>TRBJ2-1|-|-|TRBV27
TGTGCCAGCAGTTCGGACGGGGCCTACAATGAGCAGTTCTTC
CASSSDGAYNEQFF
>TRBJ1-1|-|-|TRBV30
TGTGCCTGGAGTCAAGGGGGGAACACTGAAGCTTTCTTT
CAWSQGGNTEAFF
>TRBJ1-1|-|-|TRBV6-5
TGTGCCAGCAGTTACAGAGAGGGCATGAACACTGAAGCTTTCTTT
CASSYREGMNTEAFF
>TRBJ2-1|-|TRBD2|TRBV9
TGTGCCAGCAGCGTAGCTCGCGGGAGCGGTTACAATGAGCAGTTCTTC
CASSVARGSGYNEQFF
>TRBJ1-2|-|-|TRBV4-1
TGCGCCAGCAGCCAAGAAGACGTAGGACCTTACTATGGCTACACCTTC
CASSQEDVGPYYGYTF
>TRBJ2-7|-|-|TRBV19
TGTGCCAGTAGTATAGATTCGGAGGACAACTCCTACGAGCAGTACTTC
CASSIDSEDNSYEQYF
>TRBJ2-1|-|-|TRBV5-4
TGTGCCAGCAGCCGACCCTTTGGAGACAATGAGCAGTTCTTC
CASSRPFGDNEQFF
>TRBJ1-1|-|-|TRBV30
TGTGCCTGGAGTGTACAGGGCGGTGAAGCTTTCTTT
CAWSVQGGEAFF
>TRBJ2-7|-|-|TRBV4-3
TGCGCCAGCAGCCAAGATCCTGGGATCCCCAACGAGCAGTACTTC
CASSQDPGIPNEQYF
>TRBJ2-1|-|TRBD2|TRBV2
TGTGCCAGCACGTCTACGGGAGGGCCCTATGAGCAGTTCTTC
CASTSTGGPYEQFF
>TRBJ2-1|-|TRBD1|TRBV28
TGTGCCAGCAGTCCCGCACAACCGGGACAGGGCTTTGGGGAGCAGTTCTTC
CASSPAQPGQGFGEQFF
>TRBJ2-1|once|TRBD2|TRBV2
TGTGCCAGCAGTGAAAGCAGCGGGGGGGCCTACAATGAGCAGTTCTTC
CASSESSGGAYNEQFF
>TRBJ2-3|-|-|TRBV9
TGTGCCAGCAGCGTAGATGGCACAGATACGCAGTATTTT
CASSVDGTDTQYF
>TRBJ2-3|-|TRBD2|TRBV13
TGTGCCAGCAGCCTAGCGGGAAAATCAGATACGCAGTATTTT
CASSLAGKSDTQYF
>TRBJ1-5|-|-|TRBV4-1
TGCGCCAGCAGCCAAGAGACTCTGCATCAGCCCCAGCATTTT
CASSQETLHQPQHF
>TRBJ1-5|-|-|TRBV27
TGTGCCAGCAGCCCTCTTGATAGCAATCAGCCCCAGCATTTT
CASSPLDSNQPQHF
>TRBJ1-5|-|TRBD1|TRBV6-5
TGTGCCAGCAGTCTATCGACAGGGTCGGCTCAGCCCCAGCATTTT
CASSLSTGSAQPQHF
>TRBJ2-1|-|-|TRBV2
TGTGCCAGCAGTCAAGGGGACCTCTCCTACAATGAGCAGTTCTTC
CASSQGDLSYNEQFF
>TRBJ2-3|-|TRBD2|TRBV12-5
TGTGCTAGTGGGGAACAACTAGCGGGAGGCCGCACAGATACGCAGTATTTT
CASGEQLAGGRTDTQYF
>TRBJ1-1|-|-|TRBV14
TGTGCCAGCAGGCGTAGGAGGAACACTGAAGCTTTCTTT
CASRRRRNTEAFF
>TRBJ1-4|once|TRBD1|TRBV7-2
TGTGCCAGCAGCTTAGCTACAGGGGGGGTGCATGAAAAACTGTTTTTT
CASSLATGGVHEKLFF
>TRBJ1-3|-|-|TRBV30
TGTGCCTGGAGTGGAATAGGGATCTCTGGAAACACCATATATTTT
CAWSGIGISGNTIYF
>TRBJ1-5|-|TRBD1|TRBV29-1
TGCAGCGTACTGGACGAACAGGGGGCTTATCAGCCCCAGCATTTT
CSVLDEQGAYQPQHF
>TRBJ1-3|once|-|TRBV16
TGTGCCAGCAGCCAACTACAGGGTACTGGAAACACCATATATTTT
CASSQLQGTGNTIYF
>TRBJ2-1|-|TRBD2|TRBV28
TGTGCCAGCAGTACGTTAGCGGGGGCGGTCAATGAGCAGTTCTTC
CASSTLAGAVNEQFF
>TRBJ2-5|-|TRBD1|TRBV30
TGTGCCTGGAGCAAAGGACAGGGAGGAGAGACCCAGTACTTC
CAWSKGQGGETQYF
>TRBJ2-1|-|-|TRBV27
TGTGCCAGCAGTTTAGGTCCCCCGGGGTACAATGAGCAGTTCTTC
CASSLGPPGYNEQFF
>TRBJ1-4|-|-|TRBV5-1
TGCGCCAGCAGTGACCCGGCGGACGGGGCTAATGAAAAACTGTTTTTT
CASSDPADGANEKLFF